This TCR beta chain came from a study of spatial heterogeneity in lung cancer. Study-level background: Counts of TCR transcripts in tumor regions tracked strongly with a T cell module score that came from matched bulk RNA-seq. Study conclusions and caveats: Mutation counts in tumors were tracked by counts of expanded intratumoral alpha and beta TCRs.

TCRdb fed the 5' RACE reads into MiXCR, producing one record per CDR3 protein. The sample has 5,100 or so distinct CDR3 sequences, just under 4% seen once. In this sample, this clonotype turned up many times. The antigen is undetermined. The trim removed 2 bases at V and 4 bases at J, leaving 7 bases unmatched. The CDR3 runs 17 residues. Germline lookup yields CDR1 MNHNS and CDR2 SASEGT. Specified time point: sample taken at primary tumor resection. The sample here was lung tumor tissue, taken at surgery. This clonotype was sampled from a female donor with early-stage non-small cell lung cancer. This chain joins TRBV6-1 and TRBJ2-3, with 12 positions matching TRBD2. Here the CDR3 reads CASSEWGLAGGADTQYF. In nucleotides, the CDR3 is TGTGCCAGCAGTGAATGGGGGCTAGCGGGAGGGGCAGATACGCAGTATTTT.